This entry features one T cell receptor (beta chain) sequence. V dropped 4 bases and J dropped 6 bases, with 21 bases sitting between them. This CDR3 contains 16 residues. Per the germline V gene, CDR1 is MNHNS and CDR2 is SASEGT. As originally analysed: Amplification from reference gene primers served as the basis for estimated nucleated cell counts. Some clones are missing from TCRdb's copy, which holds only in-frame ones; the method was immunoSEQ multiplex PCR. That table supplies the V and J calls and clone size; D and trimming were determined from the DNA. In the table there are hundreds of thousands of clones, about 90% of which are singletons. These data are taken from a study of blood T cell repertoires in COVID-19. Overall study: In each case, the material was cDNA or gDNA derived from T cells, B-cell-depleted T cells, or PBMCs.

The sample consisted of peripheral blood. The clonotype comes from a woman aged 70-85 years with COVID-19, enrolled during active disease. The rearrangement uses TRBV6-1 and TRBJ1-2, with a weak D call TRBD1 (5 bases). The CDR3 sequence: CASSGGGEPGFNGYTF. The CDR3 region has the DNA TGTGCCAGCAGTGGGGGGGGAGAACCCGGGTTTAATGGCTACACCTTC.